The sequence of this T cell receptor beta chain was determined in a study of T cell repertoires in urothelial bladder cancer (dated by TCRdb to between 2017 and 2020). As for the study more broadly: Of the approximately 12 resected lesions, three were clinical stage cT0, three were cTa, three were cT1 and three were cT2 or greater. Around 13 patients with bladder lesions who were undergoing transurethral resection were prospectively identified. Approximately twelve resected bladder lesions were studied, comprising urothelial carcinoma (UC+) and benign (UC-) specimens. TCR repertoire clonality in bladder tumors was compared with TCR repertoire clonality in benign bladder inflammation. General study outcomes and caveats: In carcinoma specimens a single T-cell clone made up as much as 17% of infiltrating lymphocytes, compared with around 1.8% in benign specimens. Carcinoma specimens had a median tumor infiltrating lymphocyte percentage of more than 1.5%, while benign specimens had a median of 12%. Urothelial carcinoma specimens contained fewer T cells than benign specimens, with a median of around 6,000 versus 25,000.

Resected bladder lesions in which urothelial carcinoma was absent were designated as benign (UC-) specimens. At transurethral resection, specimens of the bladder lesions were collected and then stored at -80C. DNA was isolated from bladder specimens obtained during transurethral resection. The TCR beta chain CDR3 region was sequenced with the immunoSEQ assay. Turning to the authors' computational methods: T-cell fraction, clonal dominance and maximum TCR clone frequency were calculated for each specimen. TCRdb limited this immuneACCESS table to in-frame rearrangements with V and J called. A share of clones is missing; checked studies link under half to unresolved V genes, and the rest is unexplained. V and J calls and clone size follow that table, whereas D and trimming were derived from the DNA. The sample includes around 11,000 clones, with around two thirds observed a single time. The ten largest account for approximately 6.5% of the sample.

In regard to this clone: Its antigen is still unknown. Base qualities are not at hand, and no much larger clone is one base apart.

The germline V gene provides CDR1 SGHDT and CDR2 YYEEEE. The CDR3 starts with the cysteine, ends with the phenylalanine, and has 17 residues. Here the CDR3 DNA is all that survives: 51 bases in frame from base 1. V and J are trimmed by 3 bases and 2 bases, and the gene matches miss 12 bases of the junction. In this chain, TRBV5-6 is recombined with TRBJ2-3; 7 bases in the junction line up with TRBD1. This receptor was taken from a human donor with a benign inflammatory bladder lesion. The sample taken for sequencing was tumor-infiltrating cells from bladder cancer. The DNA sequence reads TGTGCCAGCAGCTCCCGCACCGGGACAGCCTACACAGATACGCAGTATTTT. Its translation reads: CASSSRTGTAYTDTQYF.